Presented here are 7 T cell receptor beta chains from one specimen sequenced in a study of beta chain features in type 1 diabetes. As every portion of the isolated RNA was reverse transcribed, the sequencing read expressed TCRB transcripts. The data were produced by immunoSEQ multiplex PCR, yet TCRdb's version contains in-frame clones alone and is incomplete. The table records 550,000 to 850,000 clones, roughly an eighth of them present only once. Study-wide points: Moderate yet significant TCRB CDR3 shortening was seen in Type 1 diabetes patients in all four CD4+ subsets.

The antigens these receptors bind are not known. The sample taken for sequencing was naive CD4+ T cells from blood. The receptors stem from a man younger than 35 with type 1 diabetes.

V is TRBV30 and J is TRBJ1-3, with D unresolved. Deletions cut 4 bases from V and 0 bases from J, with 4 bases between. Germline CDR1 GTSNPN, CDR2 SVGIG (reference sequence). CDR3 size: 12 residues. The CDR3 coding sequence is TGTGCCTGGATGAGCTCTGGAAACACCATATATTTT. Translating it yields CAWMSSGNTIYF. Combining the CDR3 with reference TRBV30 and TRBJ1-3 gives the whole variable domain SQTIHQWPATLVQPVGSPLSLECTVEGTSNPNLYWYRQAAGRGLQLLFYSVGIGQISSEVPQNLSASRPQDRQFILSSKKLLLSDSGFYLCAWMSSGNTIYFGEGSWLTVV.

CDR3 nucleotide sequence: TGCGCCAGCAGTCAACGACCACTCGGGACACACATGAACACTGAAGCTTTCTTT. Protein product: CASSQRPLGTHMNTEAFF. This chain links TRBV23-1 with TRBJ1-1, with TRBD1 as a possible D gene (6 bases). TRBV23-1 is an ORF for which the function is uncertain. The V gene lost 2 bases and the J gene lost 0 bases, with 19 bases spanning the gap. The CDR3 has 18 amino acids.

CDR3 region: CAWIRTGKGTEAFF. DNA of the CDR3: TGTGCCTGGATTAGGACAGGGAAGGGGACTGAAGCTTTCTTT. This chain connects TRBV30 to TRBJ1-1; 8 positions match TRBD1. In germline, CDR1 is GTSNPN, CDR2 SVGIG (reference sequence). The CDR3 is 14 residues long. After removal of 4 bases from V and 5 bases from J, the junction contained 9 bases not matched to a gene.

V and J are TRBV5-1 and TRBJ2-7; D call uncertain. Trimming stripped 1 base from V and 7 bases from J, with 18 bases between. The CDR3 is 15 residues long. Germline-derived CDR1 and CDR2 are SGHRS and YFSETQ. This CDR3 is CASSLRPGPYEEQYF. CDR3 DNA sequence: TGCGCCAGCAGCTTGCGGCCGGGCCCCTATGAGGAGCAGTACTTC.

This clone was observed once. The rearrangement links TRBV1 to TRBJ1-1. TRBV1 is a known pseudogene. CDR3 size: 14 residues. CDR3 nucleotides: TGCACCAGCAGCCAGGACCCTACGGGCACTGAAGCTTTCTTT. It specifies CTSSQDPTGTEAFF.

This sequence joins TRBV2 and TRBJ2-4, with D possibly being TRBD1 or TRBD2 (5 bases each). V lost 3 bases, J lost 0 bases, and 9 bases lay in between. CDR3 length: 15 residues. Germline V gene data show CDR1 as SNHLY and CDR2 as FYNNEI. CDR3 nucleotides: TGTGCCAGCAGTGAGGGGGTCCTAGCCAAAAACATTCAGTACTTC. This translates into CASSEGVLAKNIQYF.

The V and J genes are TRBV2 and TRBJ2-1; no clear D gene. Germline V gene sequence: CDR1 SNHLY, CDR2 FYNNEI. This CDR3 spans 17 amino acids. V lost 0 bases, J lost 1 base, and 13 bases lay in between. The CDR3: CASSEAAALTSYNEQFF. The CDR3, as DNA: TGTGCCAGCAGTGAAGCGGCGGCACTTACATCCTACAATGAGCAGTTCTTC.